Sequencing of this TCR beta chain was carried out in a study of T cells after yellow fever vaccination. A 5'RACE template-switching step, the method used to make TCR cDNA, added a universal primer site and UMIs. TCRdb used MiXCR to reprocess the 5' RACE reads, holding one entry per CDR3 protein. The sample has 340,000 or so distinct CDR3 sequences; roughly an eighth are singletons. CDR1 SGHTA and CDR2 FQGTGA come from the germline V gene. V dropped 10 bases and J dropped 8 bases, with 17 bases sitting between them. There are 12 residues in the CDR3. The gene calls are TRBV7-3 and TRBJ1-1, with D maybe TRBD1 (6 bases). The receptor was derived from a man between 18 and 35 years old who received the YFV17D yellow fever vaccine. The specimen was CD4+ T cells sorted from PBMCs, collected 15 days after the yellow fever booster vaccination. Written as DNA, the CDR3 is TGTGCCACCGGGGGCGCTTTTGAGGAAGCTTTCTTT. Encoded protein: CATGGAFEEAFF. Looking up the rest from reference TRBV7-3 and TRBJ1-1 gives the full variable domain: GAGVSQTPSNKVTEKGKYVELRCDPISGHTALYWYRQSLGQGPEFLIYFQGTGAADDSGLPNDRFFAVRPEGSVSTLKIQRTERGDSAVYLCATGGAFEEAFFGQGTRLTVV.